The entry below gives a single T cell receptor beta chain sequence along with its context. J gave up 5 bases and V 5 bases, and 6 bases lay outside the gene matches. This CDR3 comprises 15 residues. Germline CDR1 LNHDA, CDR2 SQIVND (reference sequence). The data derive from a study of blood T cell repertoires in COVID-19. Here immunoSEQ multiplex PCR was the method, and the copy in TCRdb shows in-frame clones only, minus some. Of approximately 60,000 clones in the sample, approximately 94% were seen once. The chain uses TRBV19 and TRBJ2-5, with 12 bases lining up with TRBD1. Sequenced sample: peripheral blood. This clonotype was obtained from a man aged 65 to 79 with active COVID-19. The CDR3 sequence: CASSPGTGGSETQYF. The CDR3 nucleotides are TGTGCCAGTAGTCCGGGGACAGGGGGCAGCGAGACCCAGTACTTC.